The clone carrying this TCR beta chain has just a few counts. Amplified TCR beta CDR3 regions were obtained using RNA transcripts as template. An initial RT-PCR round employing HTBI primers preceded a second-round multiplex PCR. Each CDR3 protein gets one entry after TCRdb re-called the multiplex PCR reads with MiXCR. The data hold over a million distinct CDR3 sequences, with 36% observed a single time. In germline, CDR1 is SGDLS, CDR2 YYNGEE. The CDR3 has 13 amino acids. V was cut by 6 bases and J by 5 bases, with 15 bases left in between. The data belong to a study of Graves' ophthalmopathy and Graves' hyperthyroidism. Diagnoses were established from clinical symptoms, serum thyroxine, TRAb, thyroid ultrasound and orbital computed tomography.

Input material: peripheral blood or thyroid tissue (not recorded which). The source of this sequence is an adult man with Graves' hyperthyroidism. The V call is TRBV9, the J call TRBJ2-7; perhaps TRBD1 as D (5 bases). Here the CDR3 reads CASNSGWGDEQYF. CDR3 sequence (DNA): TGTGCCAGCAACTCAGGGTGGGGTGACGAGCAGTACTTC. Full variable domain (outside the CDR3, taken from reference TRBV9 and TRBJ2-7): DSGVTQTPKHLITATGQRVTLRCSPRSGDLSVYWYQQSLDQGLQFLIQYYNGEERAKGNILERFSAQQFPDLHSELNLSSLELGDSALYFCASNSGWGDEQYFGPGTRLTVT.